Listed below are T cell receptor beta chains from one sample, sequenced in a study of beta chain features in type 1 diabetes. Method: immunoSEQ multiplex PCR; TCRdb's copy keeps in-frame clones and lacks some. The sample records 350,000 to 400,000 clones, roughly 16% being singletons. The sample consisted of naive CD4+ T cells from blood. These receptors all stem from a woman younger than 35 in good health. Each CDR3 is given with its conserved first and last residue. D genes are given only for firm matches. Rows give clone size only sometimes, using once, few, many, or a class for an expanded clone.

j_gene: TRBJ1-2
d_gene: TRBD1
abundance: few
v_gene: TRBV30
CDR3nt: TGTGCCTGGAGTGTACATGGTGGGACAGGGAATGGCTACACCTTC
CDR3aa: CAWSVHGGTGNGYTF

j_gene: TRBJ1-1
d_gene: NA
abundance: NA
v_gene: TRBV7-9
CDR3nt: TGTGCCAGCAGCCCAACAGGGAACACTGAAGCTTTCTTT
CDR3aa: CASSPTGNTEAFF

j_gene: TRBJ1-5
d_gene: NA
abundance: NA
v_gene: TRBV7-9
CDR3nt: TGTGCCAGCAGCTTCCCCGGTCAGCCCCAGCATTTT
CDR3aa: CASSFPGQPQHF

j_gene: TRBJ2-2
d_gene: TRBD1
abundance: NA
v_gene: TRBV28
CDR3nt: TGTGCCAGCACCTGGGGGACAGCGAACACCGGGGAGCTGTTTTTT
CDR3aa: CASTWGTANTGELFF

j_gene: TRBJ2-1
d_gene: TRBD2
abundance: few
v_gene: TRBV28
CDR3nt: TGTGCCACCCAGCGGGAGTGGCTTTCCTACAATGAGCAGTTCTTC
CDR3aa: CATQREWLSYNEQFF

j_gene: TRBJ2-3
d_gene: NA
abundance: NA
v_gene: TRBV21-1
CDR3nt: TGTGCCAGCAGCAAACGCTACAGGGGAACATTAGGAGATACGCAGTATTTT
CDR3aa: CASSKRYRGTLGDTQYF

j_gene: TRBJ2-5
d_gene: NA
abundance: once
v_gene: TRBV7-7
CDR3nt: TGTGCTAGCAGCCCCGGGGAGACCCAGTACTTC
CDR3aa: CASSPGETQYF

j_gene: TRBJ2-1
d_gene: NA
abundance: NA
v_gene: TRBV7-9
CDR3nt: TGTGCCAGCAGCCTGACTAGTATCGGTGAGCAGTTCTTC
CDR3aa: CASSLTSIGEQFF

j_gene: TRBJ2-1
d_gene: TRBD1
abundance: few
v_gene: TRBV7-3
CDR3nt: TGTGCCAGCAGCTCCTCGACAGGGCCCCCCAATGAGCAGTTCTTC
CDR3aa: CASSSSTGPPNEQFF

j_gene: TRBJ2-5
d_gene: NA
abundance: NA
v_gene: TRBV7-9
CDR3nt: TGTGCCAGCAGCCGTGAGGCAGTGGGGCGCCTGCAGTACTTC
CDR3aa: CASSREAVGRLQYF

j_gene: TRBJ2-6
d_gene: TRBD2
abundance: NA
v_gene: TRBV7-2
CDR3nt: TGTGCCAGCAGCTCCCTGTGGAGCGGGAGCTCTGGGGCCAACGTCCTGACTTTC
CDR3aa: CASSSLWSGSSGANVLTF

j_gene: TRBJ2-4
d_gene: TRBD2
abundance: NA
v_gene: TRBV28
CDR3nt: TGTGCCAGCATCCAGATAGTGGGTGTACGGGAGGGAAAAAACATTCAGTACTTC
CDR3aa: CASIQIVGVREGKNIQYF

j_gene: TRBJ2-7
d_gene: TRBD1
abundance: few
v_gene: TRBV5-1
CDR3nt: TGCGCCAGCAGCCCCGACAGGGTTAGTGTCTACGAGCAGTACTTC
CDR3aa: CASSPDRVSVYEQYF

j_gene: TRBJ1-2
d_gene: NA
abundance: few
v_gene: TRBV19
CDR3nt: TGTGCCAGTAGTTCCCGGACAGCCTCGAGGGACTATGGCTACACCTTC
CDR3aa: CASSSRTASRDYGYTF

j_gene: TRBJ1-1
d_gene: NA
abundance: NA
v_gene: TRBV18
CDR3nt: TGTGCCAGCTCACCTCAGGAGGGCACTGAAGCTTTCTTT
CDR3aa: CASSPQEGTEAFF

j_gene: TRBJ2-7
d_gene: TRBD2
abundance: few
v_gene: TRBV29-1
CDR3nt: TGCAGCGTTCAGCGGGAGGGCCGGGAGCAGTACTTC
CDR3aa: CSVQREGREQYF

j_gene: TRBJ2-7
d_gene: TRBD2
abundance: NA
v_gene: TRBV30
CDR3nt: TGTGCCTGGAAACCGTCATGGGGCGGGAGGTTCTACGAGCAGTACTTC
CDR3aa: CAWKPSWGGRFYEQYF

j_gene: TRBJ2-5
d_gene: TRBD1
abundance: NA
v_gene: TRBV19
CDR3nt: TGTGCCAGTAGTATTCAAAGGACAGGATCAGGCGAGACCCAGTACTTC
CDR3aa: CASSIQRTGSGETQYF

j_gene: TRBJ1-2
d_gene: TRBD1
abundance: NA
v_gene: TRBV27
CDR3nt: TGTGCCAGCAGTTCCGTCCCAGGACAGGGGTATGGCTACACCTTC
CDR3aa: CASSSVPGQGYGYTF

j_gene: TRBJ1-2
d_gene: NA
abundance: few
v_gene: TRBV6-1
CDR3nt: TGTGCCAGCAGTGAACGGTCGAGACAGAAATATGGCTACACCTTC
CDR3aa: CASSERSRQKYGYTF

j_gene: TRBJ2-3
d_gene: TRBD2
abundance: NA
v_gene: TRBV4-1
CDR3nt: TGCGCCAGCAGCCACGCCGGGACTAGCGGGCTATTCACAGATACGCAGTATTTT
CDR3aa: CASSHAGTSGLFTDTQYF

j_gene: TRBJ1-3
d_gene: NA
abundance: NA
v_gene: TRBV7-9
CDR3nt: TGTGCCAGCAGCTTGTGGACAGCATCTGGAAACACCATATATTTT
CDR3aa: CASSLWTASGNTIYF

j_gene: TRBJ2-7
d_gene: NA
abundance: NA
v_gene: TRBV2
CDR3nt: TGTGCCAGCACGATTAGCGGCCACTACGAGCAGTACTTC
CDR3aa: CASTISGHYEQYF

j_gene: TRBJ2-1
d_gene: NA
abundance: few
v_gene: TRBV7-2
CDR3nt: TGTGCCAGCAGCTTCTCTGTCGACAATGAGCAGTTCTTC
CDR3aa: CASSFSVDNEQFF

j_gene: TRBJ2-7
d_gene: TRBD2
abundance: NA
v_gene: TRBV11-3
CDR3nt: TGTGCCAGCAGCTTCCGTCGGACTAGCGGGAGGTACGAGCAGTACTTC
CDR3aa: CASSFRRTSGRYEQYF

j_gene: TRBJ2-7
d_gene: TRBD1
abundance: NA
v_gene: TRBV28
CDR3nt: TGTGCCAGCAGGACAGGGTCGGTCTCCTACGAGCAGTACTTC
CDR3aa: CASRTGSVSYEQYF